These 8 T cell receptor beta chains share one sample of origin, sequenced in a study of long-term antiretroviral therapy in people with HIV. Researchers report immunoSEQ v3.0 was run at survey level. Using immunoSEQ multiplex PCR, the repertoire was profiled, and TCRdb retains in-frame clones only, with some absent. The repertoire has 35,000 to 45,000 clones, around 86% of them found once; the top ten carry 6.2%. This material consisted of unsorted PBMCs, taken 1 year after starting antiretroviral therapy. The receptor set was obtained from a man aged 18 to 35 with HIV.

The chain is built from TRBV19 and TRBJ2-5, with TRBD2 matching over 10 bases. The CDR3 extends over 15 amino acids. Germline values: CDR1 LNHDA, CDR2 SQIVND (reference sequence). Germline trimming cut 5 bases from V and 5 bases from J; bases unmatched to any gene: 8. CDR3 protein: CASSPSGGGLETQYF. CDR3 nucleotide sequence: TGTGCCAGTAGTCCCAGCGGGGGGGGACTGGAGACCCAGTACTTC.

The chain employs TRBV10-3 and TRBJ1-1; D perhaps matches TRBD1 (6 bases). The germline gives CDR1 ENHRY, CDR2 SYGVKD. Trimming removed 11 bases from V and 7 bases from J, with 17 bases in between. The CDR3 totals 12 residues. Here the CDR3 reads CASKGGPDEAFF. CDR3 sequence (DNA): TGTGCCTCCAAAGGGGGGCCTGATGAAGCTTTCTTT.

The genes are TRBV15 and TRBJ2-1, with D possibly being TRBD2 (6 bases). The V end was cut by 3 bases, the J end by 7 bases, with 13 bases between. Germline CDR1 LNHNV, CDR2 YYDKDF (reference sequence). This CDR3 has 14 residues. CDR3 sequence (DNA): TGTGCCACCAGCAGGGGGGGATTCCAGAATGAGCAGTTCTTC. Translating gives CATSRGGFQNEQFF.

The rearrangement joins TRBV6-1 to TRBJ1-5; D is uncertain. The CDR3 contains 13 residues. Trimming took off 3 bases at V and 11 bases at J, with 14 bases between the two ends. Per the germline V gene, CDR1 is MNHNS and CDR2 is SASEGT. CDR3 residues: CASSERNLGAQHF. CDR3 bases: TGTGCCAGCAGTGAGCGGAACTTAGGAGCCCAGCATTTT.

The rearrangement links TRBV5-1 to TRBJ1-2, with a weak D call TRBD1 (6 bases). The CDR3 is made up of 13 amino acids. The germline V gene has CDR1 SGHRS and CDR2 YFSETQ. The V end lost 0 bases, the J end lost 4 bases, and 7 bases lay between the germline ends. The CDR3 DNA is TGCGCCAGCAGCTTGGCGACAGGCTATGGCTACACCTTC. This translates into CASSLATGYGYTF.

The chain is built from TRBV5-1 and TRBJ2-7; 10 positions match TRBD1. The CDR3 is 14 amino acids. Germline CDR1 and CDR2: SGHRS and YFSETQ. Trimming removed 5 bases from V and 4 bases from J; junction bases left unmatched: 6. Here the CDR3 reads CASRGGTGAYEQYF. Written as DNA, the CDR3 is TGCGCCAGCAGAGGAGGGACAGGGGCTTACGAGCAGTACTTC.

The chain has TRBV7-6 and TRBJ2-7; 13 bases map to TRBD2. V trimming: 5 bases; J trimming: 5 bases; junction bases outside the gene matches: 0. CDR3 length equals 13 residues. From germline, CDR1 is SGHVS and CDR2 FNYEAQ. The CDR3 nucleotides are TGTGCCAGCAGCGGACTAGCGGGAGACGAGCAGTACTTC. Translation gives CASSGLAGDEQYF.

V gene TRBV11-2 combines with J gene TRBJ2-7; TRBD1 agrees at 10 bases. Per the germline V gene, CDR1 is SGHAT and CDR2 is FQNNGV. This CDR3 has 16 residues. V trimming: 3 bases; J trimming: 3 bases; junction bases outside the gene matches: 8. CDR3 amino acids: CASSLGSTGGSYEQYF. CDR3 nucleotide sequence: TGTGCCAGCAGCTTGGGATCGACAGGGGGCAGCTACGAGCAGTACTTC.